This TCR beta chain was retrieved from a study of CD8 T cells in ankylosing spondylitis. General study findings and limits: As for the disease-linked clones, they showed a CD8+ phenotype and occurred at relatively low frequencies in peripheral blood. Reactive arthritis synovial fluid and blood previously showed some of these motif variants. Within matched ankylosing spondylitis synovial fluid, disease-linked clones were reportedly significantly enriched. What seemed typical of ankylosing spondylitis blood was a TCR beta motif built from eight highly homologous variants.

To note about this clonotype: The antigen is undetermined.

A single record per CDR3 protein comes from TCRdb applying MiXCR to the 5' RACE reads. The data show some 450,000 distinct CDR3 sequences, roughly a sixth seen once. The sequence was obtained from a male donor with ankylosing spondylitis. Sequenced: blood, either unsorted or a sorted T cell fraction (not recorded which).

This CDR3 reads CASSLPWDRRGGYTF. In DNA, the CDR3 is TGTGCCAGCAGCCTCCCTTGGGACAGGAGGGGTGGCTACACCTTC. The gene calls are TRBV7-2 and TRBJ1-2; TRBD1 agrees at 8 bases. Germline V lookup: CDR1 SGHTA, CDR2 FQGNSA. Germline trimming cut 5 bases from V and 7 bases from J; bases unmatched to any gene: 12. The CDR3 is 15 amino acids.